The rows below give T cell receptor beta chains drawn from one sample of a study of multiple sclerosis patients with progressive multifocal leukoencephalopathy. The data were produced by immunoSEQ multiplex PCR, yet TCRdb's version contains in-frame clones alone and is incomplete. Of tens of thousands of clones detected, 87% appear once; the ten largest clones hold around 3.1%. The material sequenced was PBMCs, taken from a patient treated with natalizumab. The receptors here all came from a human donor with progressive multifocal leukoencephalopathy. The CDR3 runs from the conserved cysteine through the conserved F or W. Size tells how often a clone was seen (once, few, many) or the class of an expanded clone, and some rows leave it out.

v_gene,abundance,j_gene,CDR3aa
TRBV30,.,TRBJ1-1,CAWTRDRVNTEAFF
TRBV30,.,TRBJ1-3,CAWSGASSGNTIYF
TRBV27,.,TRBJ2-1,CASRKTGVENEQFF
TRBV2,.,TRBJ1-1,CASRGGGKVEAFF
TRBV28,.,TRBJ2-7,CASSYQDRDYEQYF
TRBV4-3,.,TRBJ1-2,CASSHSGDGYTF
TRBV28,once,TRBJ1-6,CASSSGTGSWLSPLHF
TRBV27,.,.,CASRSPESYEQYF
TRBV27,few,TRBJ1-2,CASSISRDRGGYTF
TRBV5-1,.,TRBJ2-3,CASSPPGTGVADTQYF
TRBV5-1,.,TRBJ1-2,CASSTTVSTGGGYTF
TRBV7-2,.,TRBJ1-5,CASSGGAGNQPQHF
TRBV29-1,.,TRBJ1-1,CSVDWGGMNTEAFF
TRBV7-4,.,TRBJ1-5,CASSLLLWERNQPQHF
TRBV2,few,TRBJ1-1,CASGMTGKNTEAFF
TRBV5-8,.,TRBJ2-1,CASSHGLGTRSYNEQFF
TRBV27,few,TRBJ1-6,CASSLAQGGSPLHF
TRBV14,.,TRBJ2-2,CASSPLRLAGVTGELFF
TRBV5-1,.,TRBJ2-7,CASSLEPGGRLEQYF
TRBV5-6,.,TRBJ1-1,CASSFQTLNTEAFF
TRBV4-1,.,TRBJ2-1,CASSHPRAGTRDEQFF
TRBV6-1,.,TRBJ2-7,CASKEGPLTYEQYF
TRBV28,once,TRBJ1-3,CASSPRQGKAGNTIYF
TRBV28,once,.,CASSSRQGRNEQYF
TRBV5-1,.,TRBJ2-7,CASSLTGSFYEQYF
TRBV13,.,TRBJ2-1,CASSPLGDGSYNEQFF
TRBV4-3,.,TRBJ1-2,CASSQDVGVGARSSYGYTF
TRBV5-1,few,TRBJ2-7,CASSTRGHPYEQYF
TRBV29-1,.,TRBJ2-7,CSVVWTSSSYEQYF
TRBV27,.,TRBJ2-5,CASSFRGRETQYF
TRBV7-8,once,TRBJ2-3,CASSLGYEDTQYF
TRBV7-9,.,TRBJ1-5,CASSLGTGGIGNQPQHF
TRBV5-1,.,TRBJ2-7,CASSRDRGRDEQYF
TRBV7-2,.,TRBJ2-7,CASSSGTSGSEQYF
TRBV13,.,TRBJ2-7,CASSFRKVASYEQYF
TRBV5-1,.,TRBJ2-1,CASSLTGTGPYNEQFF
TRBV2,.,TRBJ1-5,CASWGDIYSNQPQHF
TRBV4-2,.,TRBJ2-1,CASSPRSGSSYNEQFF
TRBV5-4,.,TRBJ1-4,CASRGAGEEKLFF
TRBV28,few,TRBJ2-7,CASSFPGRAYEQYF
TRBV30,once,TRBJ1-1,CAWSVRGRQSTEAFF
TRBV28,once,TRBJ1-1,CASTVLPLAEAFF
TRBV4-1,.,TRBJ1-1,CASSQDLTGNTEAFF
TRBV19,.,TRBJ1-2,CASSMSTYYGYTF
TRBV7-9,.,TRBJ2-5,CASSPTQETQYF
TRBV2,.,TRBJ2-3,CASSEVGTPTDTQYF
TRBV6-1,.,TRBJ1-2,CASSERNYGYTF
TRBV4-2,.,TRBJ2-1,CASSQDPIGEQFF
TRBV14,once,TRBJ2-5,CASSQLGRTSGRAGQETQYF
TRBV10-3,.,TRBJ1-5,CAISESTGQPQHF
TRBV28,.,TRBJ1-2,CASTLGQGVFGYTF
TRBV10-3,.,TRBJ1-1,CASTRRQWNTEAFF
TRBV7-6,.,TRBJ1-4,CASSAGLMGEKLFF
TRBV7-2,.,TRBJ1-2,CASSLVRGTNSGYTF
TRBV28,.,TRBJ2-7,CASSDLAGDGAYEQYF
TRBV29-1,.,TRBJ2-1,CSVEGETGGSKYDEQFF
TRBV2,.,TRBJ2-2,CASTWTGELFF